This T cell receptor beta chain was retrieved from a study of CD8 T cells in ankylosing spondylitis. In TCRdb, the 5' RACE reads were re-called with MiXCR into one record per CDR3 protein. There are roughly 68,000 distinct CDR3 sequences in the sample; roughly 6.2% occur only once, and around 5.3% lies in the top ten. This clonotype has ten or more counts. V dropped 4 bases and J dropped 4; count of bases not matched to a gene: 8. Germline V gene sequence: CDR1 SGHNT, CDR2 YYREEE (reference sequence). This CDR3 is 15 amino acids long. This TCR was recovered from a male donor with ankylosing spondylitis. Specimen: synovial fluid, either unsorted or a sorted T cell fraction (not recorded which). V is TRBV5-4 and J is TRBJ2-7, with 10 bases lining up with TRBD2. CDR3 sequence: CASSNSGRRGYEQYF. CDR3 nucleotide sequence: TGTGCCAGCAGCAATAGCGGGAGGCGAGGTTACGAGCAGTACTTC. The whole variable domain, filled in from reference TRBV5-4 and TRBJ2-7, reads ETGVTQSPTHLIKTRGQQVTLRCSSQSGHNTVSWYQQALGQGPQFIFQYYREEENGRGNFPPRFSGLQFPNYSSELNVNALELDDSALYLCASSNSGRRGYEQYFGPGTRLTVT.